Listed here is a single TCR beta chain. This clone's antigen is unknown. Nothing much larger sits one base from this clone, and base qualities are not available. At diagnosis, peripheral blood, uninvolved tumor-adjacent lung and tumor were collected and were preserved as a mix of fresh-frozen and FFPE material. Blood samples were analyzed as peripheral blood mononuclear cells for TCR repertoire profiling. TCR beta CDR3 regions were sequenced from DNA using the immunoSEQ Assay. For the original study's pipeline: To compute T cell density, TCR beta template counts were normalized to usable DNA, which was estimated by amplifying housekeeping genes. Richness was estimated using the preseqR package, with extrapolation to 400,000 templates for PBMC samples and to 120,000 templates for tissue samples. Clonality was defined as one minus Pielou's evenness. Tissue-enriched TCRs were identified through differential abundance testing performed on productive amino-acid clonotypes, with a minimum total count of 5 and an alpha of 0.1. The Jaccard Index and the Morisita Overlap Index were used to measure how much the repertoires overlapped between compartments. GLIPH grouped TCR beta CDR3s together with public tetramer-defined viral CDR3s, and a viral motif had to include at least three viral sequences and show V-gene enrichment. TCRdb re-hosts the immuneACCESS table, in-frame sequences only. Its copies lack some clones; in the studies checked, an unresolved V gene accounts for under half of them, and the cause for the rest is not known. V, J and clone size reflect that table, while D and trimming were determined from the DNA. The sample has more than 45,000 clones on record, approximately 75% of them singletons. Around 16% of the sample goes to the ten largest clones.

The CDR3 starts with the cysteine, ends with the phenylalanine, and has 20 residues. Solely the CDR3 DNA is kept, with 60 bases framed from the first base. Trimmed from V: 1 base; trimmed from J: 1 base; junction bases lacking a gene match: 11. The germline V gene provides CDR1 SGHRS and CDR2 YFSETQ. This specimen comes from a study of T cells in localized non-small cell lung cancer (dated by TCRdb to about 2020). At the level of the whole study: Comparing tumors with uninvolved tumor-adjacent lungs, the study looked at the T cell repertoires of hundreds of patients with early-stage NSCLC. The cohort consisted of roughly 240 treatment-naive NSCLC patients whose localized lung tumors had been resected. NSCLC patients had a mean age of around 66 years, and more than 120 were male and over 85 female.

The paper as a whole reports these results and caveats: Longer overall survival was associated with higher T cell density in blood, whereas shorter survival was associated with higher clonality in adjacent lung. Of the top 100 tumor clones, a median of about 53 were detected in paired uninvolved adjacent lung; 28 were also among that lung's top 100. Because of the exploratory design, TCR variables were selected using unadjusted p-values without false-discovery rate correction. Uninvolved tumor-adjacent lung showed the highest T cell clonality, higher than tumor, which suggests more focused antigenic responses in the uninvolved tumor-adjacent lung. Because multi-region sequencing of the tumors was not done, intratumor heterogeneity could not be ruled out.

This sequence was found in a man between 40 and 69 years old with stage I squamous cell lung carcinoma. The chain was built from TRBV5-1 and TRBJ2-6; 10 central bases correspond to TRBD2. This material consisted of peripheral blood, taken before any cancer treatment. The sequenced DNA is TGCGCCAGCAGCTTGACTGTGGCTAGCGGGGGAATTTCTGGGGCCAACGTCCTGACTTTC. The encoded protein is CASSLTVASGGISGANVLTF.